The rows below give T cell receptor beta chains drawn from one sample of a study of blood T cells in healthy people across ages. Each CDR3 protein is one row after TCRdb ran MiXCR on the 5' RACE reads. The sample holds 1.8 million or so distinct CDR3 sequences, about two fifths seen once. Sample: blood. All receptors come from a human donor in good health. CDR3s include the opening cysteine and the closing phenylalanine or tryptophan. The D gene is left open where the match is weak. A row's size may be missing; if present it is once, few, many or a size class.

v_gene	abundance	d_gene	j_gene	CDR3aa	CDR3nt
TRBV7-9	NA	TRBD1	TRBJ2-7	CASSWEGTASYNEQYF	TGTGCCAGCAGCTGGGAAGGGACAGCCTCCTACAATGAGCAGTACTTC
TRBV20-1	few	TRBD2	TRBJ2-2	CSATSGVTGELFF	TGCAGTGCTACTAGCGGAGTAACCGGGGAGCTGTTTTTT
TRBV20-1	few	NA	TRBJ2-7	CSAEGESSYEQYF	TGCAGTGCGGAGGGTGAGAGCTCCTACGAGCAGTACTTC
TRBV20-1	few	NA	TRBJ2-5	CSASFSGETQYF	TGCAGTGCTAGTTTTTCTGGGGAGACCCAGTACTTC
TRBV12-3/TRBV12-4	many	TRBD1	TRBJ2-1	CASSLGQGDNEQFF	TGCGCCAGCAGCTTGGGACAGGGGGACAATGAGCAGTTCTTC
TRBV7-9	NA	TRBD1	TRBJ2-4	CASSSRLRDRDASIQYF	TGTGCCAGCAGCTCGCGCCTCCGGGACAGGGACGCCAGCATTCAGTACTTC
TRBV3-1	NA	NA	TRBJ2-5	CASSQDVAAETQYF	TGTGCCAGCAGCCAAGATGTGGCGGCAGAGACCCAGTACTTC
TRBV20-1	many	TRBD1	TRBJ2-7	CSARQGPYEQYF	TGCAGCGCTCGACAGGGACCCTACGAGCAGTACTTC
TRBV5-6	NA	NA	TRBJ1-2	CASSSDIDYYGYTF	TGTGCCAGCAGCTCTGACATTGACTACTATGGCTACACCTTC
TRBV14	NA	NA	TRBJ2-7	CASSQESAFGEQYF	TGTGCCAGCAGCCAAGAATCCGCGTTTGGCGAGCAGTACTTC
TRBV12-3/TRBV12-4	NA	TRBD1	TRBJ1-2	CASSLSLLGGHYGYTF	TGTGCCAGCAGTTTGAGTCTTCTAGGGGGCCACTATGGCTACACCTTC
TRBV9	few	NA	TRBJ2-3	CASSVDVDSRTQYF	TGTGCCAGCAGCGTCGACGTGGACAGCCGGACGCAGTATTTT
TRBV5-1	NA	TRBD1	TRBJ2-4	CASSLRTGQPNIQYF	TGCGCCAGCAGCCTCCGGACAGGTCAGCCAAACATCCAGTACTTC
TRBV24-1	few	NA	TRBJ1-5	CATSHKGSNQPQHF	TGTGCCACCAGTCATAAGGGGAGCAATCAGCCCCAGCATTTT
TRBV5-1	NA	NA	TRBJ2-6	CASSLDAAGANVLTF	TGCGCCAGCAGCTTGGATGCAGCTGGGGCCAACGTCCTGACTTTC
TRBV20-1	NA	NA	TRBJ2-7	CSAGGTAFPYEQYF	TGCAGTGCTGGAGGGACAGCCTTTCCCTACGAGCAGTACTTC
TRBV7-3	NA	NA	TRBJ2-5	CASSLEGQRWQTQYF	TGTGCCAGCAGCTTAGAAGGCCAGAGGTGGCAGACCCAGTACTTC
TRBV9	NA	NA	TRBJ2-1	CASSVEEGEGTSNEQFF	TGTGCCAGCAGCGTAGAAGAGGGGGAGGGGACCTCAAATGAGCAGTTCTTC
TRBV5-1	NA	NA	TRBJ2-7	CASSYSGEPYEQYF	TGCGCCAGCAGCTACTCAGGGGAACCCTACGAGCAGTACTTC
TRBV29-1	few	NA	TRBJ1-4	CSVFTSQGNEKLFF	TGCAGCGTTTTCACTTCCCAGGGAAATGAAAAACTGTTTTTT
TRBV5-1	NA	TRBD2	TRBJ2-1	CASKSGGAGDEQFF	TGCGCCAGCAAGAGCGGGGGGGCCGGGGATGAGCAGTTCTTC
TRBV10-3	NA	NA	TRBJ1-1	CAIFDRPETEAFF	TGTGCCATCTTCGACAGGCCGGAGACTGAAGCTTTCTTT
TRBV6-6	NA	TRBD2	TRBJ2-4	CASSFSGMGEQYF	TGTGCCAGCAGTTTCAGCGGGATGGGGGAGCAGTACTTC
TRBV7-2	NA	NA	TRBJ1-5	CASSPRVRQPQHF	TGTGCCAGCAGCCCCCGGGTTAGACAGCCCCAGCATTTT
TRBV6-1	few	NA	TRBJ1-2	CASSGAGFLMGYTF	TGTGCCAGCAGTGGCGCGGGTTTTCTTATGGGCTACACCTTC
TRBV2	NA	NA	TRBJ2-7	CASSEADPRTYEQYF	TGTGCCAGCAGTGAAGCGGACCCCCGAACATACGAGCAGTACTTC
TRBV20-1	NA	NA	TRBJ2-1	CSARFDLEEQFF	TGCAGTGCTCGTTTCGATTTAGAGGAGCAGTTCTTC
TRBV19	NA	NA	TRBJ2-1	CASTLSPNGLYNEQFF	TGTGCCAGTACTCTCTCGCCAAACGGGCTGTACAATGAGCAGTTCTTC
TRBV20-1	NA	TRBD2	TRBJ2-7	CSAETSGGSVGEQYF	TGCAGTGCGGAGACTAGCGGGGGTTCCGTTGGCGAGCAGTACTTC
TRBV6-5	NA	NA	TRBJ1-2	CASSYNKDPDYGYTF	TGTGCCAGCAGTTACAATAAGGACCCGGACTATGGCTACACCTTC
TRBV20-1	NA	TRBD2	TRBJ2-1	CSARDRLTSGENNEQFF	TGCAGTGCTAGAGATCGTCTAACTAGCGGGGAGAACAATGAGCAGTTCTTC
TRBV5-5	NA	NA	TRBJ2-3	CASSGRTVPTDTQYF	TGTGCCAGCAGCGGAAGGACAGTCCCCACAGATACGCAGTATTTT
TRBV20-1	few	TRBD1	TRBJ2-1	CSARHRGRSFNEQFF	TGCAGTGCTCGTCACAGGGGGCGATCCTTCAATGAGCAGTTCTTC
TRBV12-3/TRBV12-4	NA	TRBD1	TRBJ2-7	CASRIGDRGYEQYF	TGTGCCAGCAGGATTGGGGACAGGGGTTACGAGCAGTACTTC
TRBV6-5	NA	NA	TRBJ1-4	CASSYDRGSGDEKLFF	TGTGCCAGCAGTTACGATCGCGGGTCGGGTGATGAAAAACTGTTTTTT
TRBV5-1	NA	TRBD2	TRBJ2-1	CASRTSGVHNEQFF	TGCGCCAGCAGGACTAGCGGGGTGCACAATGAGCAGTTCTTC
TRBV7-9	NA	TRBD1	TRBJ2-3	CASSLASKQGATTDTQYF	TGTGCCAGCAGCTTAGCGAGTAAACAGGGGGCCACCACAGATACGCAGTATTTT
TRBV24-1	NA	TRBD1	TRBJ1-5	CATSDQGAGYSNQPQHF	TGTGCCACCAGTGATCAGGGGGCAGGGTATAGCAATCAGCCCCAGCATTTT
TRBV6-5	few	TRBD1	TRBJ1-1	CASSYSRRTGDPEAFF	TGTGCCAGCAGTTACTCGAGACGGACAGGGGATCCTGAAGCTTTCTTT
TRBV20-1	NA	NA	TRBJ2-3	CSALTPTDTQYF	TGCAGTGCCCTTACCCCTACAGATACGCAGTATTTT
TRBV4-1	NA	NA	TRBJ1-2	CASSLPGQKNGYTF	TGCGCCAGCAGCCTACCGGGACAAAAGAATGGCTACACCTTC
TRBV5-1	many	NA	TRBJ1-2	CASSAGGIPNYGYTF	TGCGCCAGCAGCGCCGGGGGGATACCAAACTATGGCTACACCTTC
TRBV7-9	few	NA	TRBJ2-3	CAKGADTQYF	TGTGCCAAGGGGGCAGATACGCAGTATTTT
TRBV4-2	NA	NA	TRBJ2-5	CASSQGQRSREETQYF	TGTGCCAGCAGCCAAGGGCAGCGTTCGCGAGAAGAGACCCAGTACTTC
TRBV4-2	few	NA	TRBJ2-6	CASSQRQGGISGANVLTF	TGTGCCAGCAGCCAACGACAGGGAGGGATCTCTGGGGCCAACGTCCTGACTTTC
TRBV4-1	few	TRBD1	TRBJ2-7	CASSQATPRGGQGISYEQYF	TGCGCCAGCAGCCAAGCCACCCCTCGGGGAGGACAGGGGATATCCTACGAGCAGTACTTC
TRBV6-2/TRBV6-3	few	NA	TRBJ2-1	CASSRGPPSYNEQFF	TGTGCCAGCAGTAGGGGACCGCCCTCCTACAATGAGCAGTTCTTC
TRBV27	NA	TRBD1	TRBJ2-7	CASSGPGQGTYEQYF	TGTGCCAGCAGTGGGCCGGGACAGGGGACCTACGAGCAGTACTTC
TRBV6-2/TRBV6-3	NA	TRBD1	TRBJ2-1	CASSYGQALNEQFF	TGTGCCAGCAGTTACGGACAGGCGCTCAATGAGCAGTTCTTC
TRBV7-8	NA	NA	TRBJ2-5	CASSLIQGAQETQYF	TGTGCCAGCAGCTTAATCCAGGGCGCACAAGAGACCCAGTACTTC
TRBV29-1	NA	NA	TRBJ2-5	CSVGRRGGETQYF	TGCAGCGTTGGGCGGAGAGGTGGGGAGACCCAGTACTTC
TRBV20-1	NA	TRBD1	TRBJ1-2	CSAREVLGQGYTGYTF	TGCAGTGCTAGAGAAGTACTGGGACAGGGATACACTGGCTACACCTTC
TRBV12-3/TRBV12-4	few	NA	TRBJ2-3	CASRGDADTQYF	TGTGCCAGCAGAGGGGATGCAGATACGCAGTATTTT